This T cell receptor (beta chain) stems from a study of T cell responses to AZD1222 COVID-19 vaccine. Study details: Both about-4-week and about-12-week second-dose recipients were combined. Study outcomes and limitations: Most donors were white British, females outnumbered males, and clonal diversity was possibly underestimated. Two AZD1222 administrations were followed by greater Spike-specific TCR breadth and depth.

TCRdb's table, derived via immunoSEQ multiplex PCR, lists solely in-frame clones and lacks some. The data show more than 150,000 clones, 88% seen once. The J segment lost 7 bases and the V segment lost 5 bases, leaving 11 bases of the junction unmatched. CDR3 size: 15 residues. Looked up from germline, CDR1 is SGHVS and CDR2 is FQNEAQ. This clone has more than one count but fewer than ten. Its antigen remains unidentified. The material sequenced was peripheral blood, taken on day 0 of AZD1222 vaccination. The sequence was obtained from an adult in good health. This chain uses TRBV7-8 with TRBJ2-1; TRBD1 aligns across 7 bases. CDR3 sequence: CASSLRQGPSNEQFF. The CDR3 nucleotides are TGTGCCAGCAGCCTTCGACAGGGTCCTTCGAATGAGCAGTTCTTC.